This is a list of T cell receptor beta chains from one sample in a study. TCRdb redid the calling of the 5' RACE reads with MiXCR, one entry per CDR3 protein. The sample records 5,500 to 8,500 distinct CDR3 sequences, roughly 47% being singletons. The sequencing sample was made of naive CD4+ T cells sorted from a lymph node. These receptors were taken from a female donor with breast cancer. The CDR3 runs from the conserved cysteine through the conserved F or W. The D gene is left open where the match is weak. Part of the rows lack a size; the others show once, few, many or a class for expanded clones.

abundance,d_gene,v_gene,j_gene,CDR3aa,CDR3nt
.,.,TRBV12-3/TRBV12-4,TRBJ2-1,CASLARNEQFF,TGTGCCAGCCTCGCTAGGAATGAGCAGTTCTTC
.,TRBD2,TRBV20-1,TRBJ2-5,CSGRSGGKETQYF,TGCAGTGGCAGATCGGGGGGGAAAGAGACCCAGTACTTC
.,.,TRBV5-1,TRBJ2-7,CASSLQPGQPSYEQYF,TGCGCCAGCAGCTTGCAACCGGGACAACCGTCCTACGAGCAGTACTTC
.,TRBD1,TRBV5-6,TRBJ2-3,CASIDQGTGSTDTQYF,TGTGCCAGCATCGATCAAGGGACAGGAAGCACAGATACGCAGTATTTT
few,TRBD2,TRBV18,TRBJ2-1,CASSPRSGTSANEQFF,TGTGCCAGCTCACCACGCAGTGGGACTAGCGCCAATGAGCAGTTCTTC
few,.,TRBV20-1,TRBJ2-7,CSARAYAVGHEQYF,TGCAGTGCCAGGGCATATGCAGTCGGGCACGAGCAGTACTTC
.,TRBD2,TRBV5-1,TRBJ2-1,CASSLAGTRFSGQFF,TGCGCCAGCAGCTTGGCCGGGACTAGATTTAGCGGGCAGTTCTTC
few,.,TRBV5-1,TRBJ2-7,CASSFEEIAYEQYF,TGCGCCAGCAGCTTCGAAGAGATAGCCTACGAGCAGTACTTC
.,.,TRBV20-1,TRBJ1-2,CSARDRRQPNYGYTF,TGCAGTGCTAGAGATAGGAGACAGCCTAACTATGGCTACACCTTC
once,.,TRBV12-3/TRBV12-4,TRBJ1-1,CASTQADRENTEAFF,TGTGCCAGCACTCAAGCGGACAGAGAGAACACTGAAGCTTTCTTT
few,.,TRBV6-1,TRBJ2-3,CASSDPSRLADTQYF,TGTGCCAGCAGTGATCCTAGCCGCCTCGCAGATACGCAGTATTTT
few,.,TRBV5-5,TRBJ2-7,CASSLQGTYEQYF,TGTGCCAGCAGCTTGCAGGGTACCTACGAGCAGTACTTC
few,TRBD1,TRBV12-3/TRBV12-4,TRBJ1-2,CASSSGQGYGYTF,TGTGCCAGCAGCAGCGGACAGGGGTATGGCTACACCTTC
.,.,TRBV12-3/TRBV12-4,TRBJ1-4,CASSLQGTNEKLFF,TGTGCCAGCAGTCTCCAGGGTACTAATGAAAAACTGTTTTTT
.,TRBD1,TRBV20-1,TRBJ1-2,CSAPDRPGGYTF,TGCAGTGCTCCGGACAGGCCCGGGGGCTACACCTTC
.,.,TRBV12-3/TRBV12-4,TRBJ2-7,CASGLAYEQYF,TGTGCCAGCGGCCTTGCTTACGAGCAGTACTTC
.,TRBD1,TRBV20-1,TRBJ1-5,CSASQGQGDQPQHF,TGCAGTGCTAGTCAAGGGCAGGGGGATCAGCCCCAGCATTTT
.,.,TRBV6-1,TRBJ1-2,CASIKGNYGYTF,TGTGCCAGCATTAAGGGAAACTATGGCTACACCTTC
.,.,TRBV27,TRBJ2-1,CASSDRGGNEQFF,TGTGCCAGCAGCGATCGAGGGGGCAATGAGCAGTTCTTC
.,TRBD1,TRBV5-1,TRBJ2-1,CASSLGTGGQFF,TGCGCCAGCAGCTTGGGTACAGGGGGGCAGTTCTTC
.,TRBD2,TRBV4-1,TRBJ2-5,CASSGVSDQETQYF,TGTGCCAGCAGCGGGGTCAGTGACCAAGAGACCCAGTACTTC
.,.,TRBV19,TRBJ2-7,CASSPLVGEQYF,TGCGCCAGTAGCCCGCTGGTGGGCGAGCAGTACTTC
.,TRBD2,TRBV20-1,TRBJ2-3,CSVGVAGVSTDTQYF,TGCAGTGTAGGAGTAGCGGGTGTTAGCACAGATACGCAGTATTTT
.,.,TRBV20-1,TRBJ2-5,CSASPKETQYF,TGCAGTGCTAGTCCGAAAGAGACCCAGTACTTC
.,.,TRBV6-5,TRBJ2-5,CASSLSGTPQETQYF,TGTGCCAGCAGTTTGTCCGGGACACCCCAAGAGACCCAGTACTTC
.,.,TRBV6-6,TRBJ2-7,CASSGPNYEQYF,TGTGCCAGCAGTGGTCCTAATTACGAGCAGTACTTC
.,.,TRBV12-3/TRBV12-4,TRBJ2-1,CASSPLQGNEQFF,TGTGCCAGCAGTCCTCTACAGGGAAATGAGCAGTTCTTC
.,TRBD1,TRBV5-1,TRBJ1-1,CASSSGGTGGFLNTEAFF,TGCGCCAGCAGCTCGGGGGGCACAGGGGGCTTCTTGAACACTGAAGCTTTCTTT
.,TRBD1,TRBV7-2,TRBJ2-5,CASSFQTGTETQYF,TGTGCCAGCAGCTTCCAGACAGGGACAGAGACCCAGTACTTC
.,TRBD2,TRBV11-2,TRBJ2-5,CASSPQRGARTQYF,TGTGCCAGCAGCCCACAGCGGGGAGCAAGGACCCAGTACTTC
.,.,TRBV29-1,TRBJ2-7,CSVRWTASSYEQYF,TGCAGCGTTCGGTGGACCGCCAGCTCCTACGAGCAGTACTTC
.,.,TRBV20-1,TRBJ1-6,CSASGLMDQNSPLHF,TGCAGTGCTAGCGGACTTATGGACCAGAATTCACCCCTCCACTTT
.,.,TRBV7-9,TRBJ1-1,CASSHMGRLGTEAFF,TGTGCCAGCAGCCACATGGGACGTCTGGGGACTGAAGCTTTCTTT
large,.,TRBV20-1,TRBJ1-2,CSADLGRTNYGYTF,TGCAGTGCAGACTTGGGACGGACTAACTATGGCTACACCTTC
.,.,TRBV28,TRBJ1-2,CASRGLGYTF,TGTGCCAGCAGGGGCTTAGGCTACACCTTC
medium-sized,.,TRBV20-1,TRBJ1-1,CSARQDIYTEAFF,TGCAGTGCTAGACAAGACATTTACACTGAAGCTTTCTTT
.,.,TRBV12-3/TRBV12-4,TRBJ2-6,CASGNSGANVLTF,TGTGCCAGCGGAAATTCTGGGGCCAACGTCCTGACTTTC
few,.,TRBV6-6,TRBJ1-6,CASSEGPLSPLHF,TGTGCCAGCAGTGAGGGACCCCTCTCACCCCTCCACTTT
.,TRBD1,TRBV30,TRBJ1-4,CAWSWGQGGKKLFF,TGTGCCTGGAGCTGGGGACAGGGTGGTAAAAAACTGTTTTTT
.,.,TRBV5-1,TRBJ2-4,CASGGDFSNIQYF,TGCGCCAGCGGAGGGGACTTTTCAAACATTCAGTACTTC
.,TRBD2,TRBV20-1,TRBJ2-3,CGAPVRRGGGDTQYF,TGCGGTGCTCCGGTCAGGCGGGGGGGAGGGGATACGCAGTATTTT
.,TRBD1,TRBV20-1,TRBJ2-7,CSARDKGTGLYEQYF,TGCAGTGCTAGAGATAAAGGGACAGGGCTTTACGAGCAGTACTTC
.,.,TRBV7-2,TRBJ2-1,CASSLFYSYNEQFF,TGTGCCAGCAGCTTGTTCTACTCCTACAATGAGCAGTTCTTC
few,TRBD1,TRBV4-1,TRBJ1-5,CASSQEGDRVKSQPQHF,TGCGCCAGCAGCCAAGAAGGTGACAGGGTGAAGAGTCAGCCCCAGCATTTT
.,TRBD2,TRBV20-1,TRBJ2-1,CSASGGRAYNEQFF,TGCAGTGCTAGTGGCGGGAGGGCTTACAATGAGCAGTTCTTC
once,TRBD2,TRBV5-1,TRBJ2-1,CASSFGLAGYNEQFF,TGCGCCAGCAGCTTCGGACTAGCGGGCTACAATGAGCAGTTCTTC
few,TRBD1,TRBV7-9,TRBJ2-3,CASSYQGAVSDTQYF,TGTGCCAGCAGCTACCAGGGGGCTGTCTCAGATACGCAGTATTTT